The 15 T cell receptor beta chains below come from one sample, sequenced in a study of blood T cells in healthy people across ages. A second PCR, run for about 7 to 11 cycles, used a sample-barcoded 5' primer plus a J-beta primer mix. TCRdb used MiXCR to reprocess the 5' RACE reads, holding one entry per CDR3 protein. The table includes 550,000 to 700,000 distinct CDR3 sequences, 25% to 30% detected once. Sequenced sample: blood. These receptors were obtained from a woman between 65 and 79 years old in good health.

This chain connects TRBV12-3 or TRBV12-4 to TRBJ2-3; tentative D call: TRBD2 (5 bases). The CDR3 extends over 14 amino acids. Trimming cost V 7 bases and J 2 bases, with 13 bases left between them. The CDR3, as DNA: TGTGCCAGCACCCTGGACTTGATCACAGATACGCAGTATTTT. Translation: CASTLDLITDTQYF.

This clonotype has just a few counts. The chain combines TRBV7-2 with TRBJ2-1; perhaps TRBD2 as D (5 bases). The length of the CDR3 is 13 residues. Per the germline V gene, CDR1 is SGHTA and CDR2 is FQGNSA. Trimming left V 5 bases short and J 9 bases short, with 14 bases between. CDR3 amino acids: CASSPAPAGEQFF. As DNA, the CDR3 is TGTGCCAGCAGCCCGGCCCCGGCGGGTGAGCAGTTCTTC.

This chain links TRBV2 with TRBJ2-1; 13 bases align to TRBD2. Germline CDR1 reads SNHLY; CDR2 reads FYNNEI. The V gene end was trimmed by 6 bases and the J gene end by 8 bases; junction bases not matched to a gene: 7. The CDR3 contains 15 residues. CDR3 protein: CASSAGTSGVYEQFF. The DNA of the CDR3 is TGTGCCAGCAGCGCCGGGACTAGCGGGGTCTATGAGCAGTTCTTC.

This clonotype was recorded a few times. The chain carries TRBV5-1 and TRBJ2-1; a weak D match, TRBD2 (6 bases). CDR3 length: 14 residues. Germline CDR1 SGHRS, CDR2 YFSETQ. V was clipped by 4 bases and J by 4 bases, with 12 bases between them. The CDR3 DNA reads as TGCGCCAGCAGCCGCGGTAGCGGATACAATGAGCAGTTCTTC. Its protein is CASSRGSGYNEQFF. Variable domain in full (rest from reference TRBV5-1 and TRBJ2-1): KAGVTQTPRYLIKTRGQQVTLSCSPISGHRSVSWYQQTPGQGLQFLFEYFSETQRNKGNFPGRFSGRQFSNSRSEMNVSTLELGDSALYLCASSRGSGYNEQFFGPGTRLTVL.

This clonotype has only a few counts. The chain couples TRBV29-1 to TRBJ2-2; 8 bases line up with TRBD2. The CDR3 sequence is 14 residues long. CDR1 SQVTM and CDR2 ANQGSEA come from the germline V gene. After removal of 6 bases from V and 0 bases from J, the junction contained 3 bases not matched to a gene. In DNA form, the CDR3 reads TGCAGCGTCCGACTAGCGCCGAACACCGGGGAGCTGTTTTTT. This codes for CSVRLAPNTGELFF.

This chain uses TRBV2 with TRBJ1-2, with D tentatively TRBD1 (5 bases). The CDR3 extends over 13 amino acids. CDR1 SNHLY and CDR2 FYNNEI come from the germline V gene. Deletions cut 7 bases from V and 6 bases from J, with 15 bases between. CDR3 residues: CASNIEQVNGYTF. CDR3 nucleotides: TGTGCCAGCAACATAGAACAGGTTAATGGCTACACCTTC. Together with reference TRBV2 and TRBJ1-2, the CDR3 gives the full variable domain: EPEVTQTPSHQVTQMGQEVILRCVPISNHLYFYWYRQILGQKVEFLVSFYNNEISEKSEIFDDQFSVERPDGSNFTLKIRSTKLEDSAMYFCASNIEQVNGYTFGSGTRLTVV.

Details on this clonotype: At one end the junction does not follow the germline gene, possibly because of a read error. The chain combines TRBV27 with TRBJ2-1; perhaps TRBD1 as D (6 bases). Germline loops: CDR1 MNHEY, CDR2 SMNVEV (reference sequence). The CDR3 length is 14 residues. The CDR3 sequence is CASSGAGTHNGQFF. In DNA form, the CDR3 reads TGTGCCAGCAGTGGCGCAGGGACACACAATGGGCAGTTCTTC.

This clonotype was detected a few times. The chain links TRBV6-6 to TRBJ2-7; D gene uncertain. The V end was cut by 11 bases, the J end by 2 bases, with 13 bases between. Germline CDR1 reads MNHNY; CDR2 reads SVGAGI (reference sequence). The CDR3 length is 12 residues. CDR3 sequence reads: CAGTGGPYEQYF. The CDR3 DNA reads TGTGCCGGCACCGGCGGCCCCTACGAGCAGTACTTC.

CDR3 loop: CASSVDRAPVGEQFF. The CDR3 DNA reads TGTGCCAGCTCCGTGGACAGGGCCCCCGTCGGTGAGCAGTTCTTC. V is TRBV18 and J is TRBJ2-1, with TRBD1 matching 8 bases. Unmatched junction bases numbered 13, after V lost 6 bases and J lost 9 bases. Germline values: CDR1 KGHSH, CDR2 LQKENI. The CDR3 totals 15 residues.

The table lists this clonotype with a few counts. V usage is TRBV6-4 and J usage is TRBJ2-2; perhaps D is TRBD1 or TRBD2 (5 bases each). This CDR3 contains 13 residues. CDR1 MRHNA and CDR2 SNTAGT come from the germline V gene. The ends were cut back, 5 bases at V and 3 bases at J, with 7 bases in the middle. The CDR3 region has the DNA TGTGCCAGCAGTATGGGGGACACCGGGGAGCTGTTTTTT. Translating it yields CASSMGDTGELFF.

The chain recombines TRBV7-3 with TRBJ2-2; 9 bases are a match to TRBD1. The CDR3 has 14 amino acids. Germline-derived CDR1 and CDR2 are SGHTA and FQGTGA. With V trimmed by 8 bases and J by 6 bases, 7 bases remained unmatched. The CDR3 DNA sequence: TGTGCCAGCGGCCTGACAGGGGGTCCCGGGGAGCTGTTTTTT. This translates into CASGLTGGPGELFF.

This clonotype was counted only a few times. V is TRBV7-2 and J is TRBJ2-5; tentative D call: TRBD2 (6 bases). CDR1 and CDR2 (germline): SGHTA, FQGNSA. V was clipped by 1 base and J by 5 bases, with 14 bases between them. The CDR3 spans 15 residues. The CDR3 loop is CASSLVVLAIETQYF. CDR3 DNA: TGTGCCAGCAGCTTAGTAGTACTAGCAATTGAGACCCAGTACTTC.

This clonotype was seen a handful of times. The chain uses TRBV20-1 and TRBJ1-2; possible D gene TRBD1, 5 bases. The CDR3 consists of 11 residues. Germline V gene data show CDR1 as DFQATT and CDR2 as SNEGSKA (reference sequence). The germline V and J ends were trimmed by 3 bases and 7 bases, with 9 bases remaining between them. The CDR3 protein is CSARGDGGYTF. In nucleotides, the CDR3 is TGCAGTGCTAGGGGGGATGGTGGCTACACCTTC.

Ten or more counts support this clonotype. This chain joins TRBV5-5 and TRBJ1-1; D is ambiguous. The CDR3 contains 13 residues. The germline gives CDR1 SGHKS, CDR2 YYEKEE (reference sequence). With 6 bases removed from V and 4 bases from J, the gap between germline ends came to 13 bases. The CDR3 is CASTVGSRTEAFF. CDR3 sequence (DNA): TGTGCCAGCACCGTCGGATCTCGCACTGAAGCTTTCTTT.

The CDR3: CASSRGLAGSYEQYF. The CDR3 DNA sequence: TGTGCCAGCAGCCGCGGACTAGCGGGCTCCTACGAGCAGTACTTC. The chain employs TRBV7-9 and TRBJ2-7; 11 bases agree with TRBD2. In germline, CDR1 is SEHNR, CDR2 FQNEAQ (reference sequence). The CDR3 runs 15 residues. Trimming at V came to 5 bases and at J to 0 bases, leaving 3 bases not matched to a gene.